This T cell receptor (beta chain) came from a study of cytomegalovirus exposure and HLA in healthy donors. V was clipped by 5 bases and J by 6 bases; unmatched bases: 7. Germline CDR1 reads MNHEY; CDR2 reads SMNVEV (reference sequence). The CDR3 sequence is 14 residues long. Study-wide findings and caveats: Sequence variants that were highly shared formed a cluster that was likely a sequencing artifact. Later analysis indicated greater clonal expansion among HLA-associated TCR beta chains than among equally common other chains. Rarity characterized most TCR sequences, yet some public TCRs appeared in many donors.

Remarks on this clone: Its target is not known.

The primer mix had 60 Vbeta and 13 Jbeta primers. This table comes from immunoSEQ multiplex PCR, and its TCRdb copy is limited to in-frame clones, with some not included. The profile shows some 200,000 clones, around 79% of them singletons. Material: PBMCs. The sequence was obtained from a man younger than 35 in good health and CMV-seronegative. The V and J genes are TRBV27 and TRBJ1-1, with 9 bases that match TRBD1. CDR3 bases: TGTGCCAGCAGTCGCCTGACAGGGGGGGCTGAAGCTTTCTTT. Protein sequence: CASSRLTGGAEAFF.